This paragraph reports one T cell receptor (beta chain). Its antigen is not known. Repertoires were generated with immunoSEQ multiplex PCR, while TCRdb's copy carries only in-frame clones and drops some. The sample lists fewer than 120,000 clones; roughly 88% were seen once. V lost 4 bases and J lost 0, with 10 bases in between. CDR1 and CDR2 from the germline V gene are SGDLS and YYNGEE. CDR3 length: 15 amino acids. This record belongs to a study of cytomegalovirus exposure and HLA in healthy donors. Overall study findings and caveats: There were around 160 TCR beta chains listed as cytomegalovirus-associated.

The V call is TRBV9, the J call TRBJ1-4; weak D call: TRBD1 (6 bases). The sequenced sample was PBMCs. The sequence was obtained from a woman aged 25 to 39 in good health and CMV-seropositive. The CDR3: CASSPQGSTNEKLFF. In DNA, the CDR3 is TGTGCCAGCAGCCCTCAGGGGTCAACTAATGAAAAACTGTTTTTT.